These 16 T cell receptor beta chains share one sample of origin, sequenced in a study of control samples from healthy donors and cancer patients. The assay was immunoSEQ multiplex PCR, and TCRdb's table has in-frame clones only and misses some. In the table there are 150,000 or so clones, 93% of which are singletons. Sequencing was performed on blood. These receptors all stem from a man aged 18-30 years in good health.

This clone came up a few times. This chain connects TRBV14 to TRBJ1-4; D is unresolved. Deletions cut 4 bases from V and 5 bases from J, with 14 bases between. CDR3 length: 15 residues. CDR1 SGHDN and CDR2 FVKESK come from the germline V gene. In DNA, the CDR3 is TGTGCCAGCAGCCGTGCGGGGTGGACGAATGAAAAACTGTTTTTT. Translated: CASSRAGWTNEKLFF.

The V call is TRBV27, the J call TRBJ2-1, with D perhaps being TRBD1 or TRBD2 (7 bases each). The CDR3 sequence is 16 residues long. In germline, CDR1 is MNHEY, CDR2 SMNVEV (reference sequence). Trimming took 3 bases from V and 1 from J, leaving 13 bases between them. CDR3 DNA sequence: TGTGCCAGCAGTTTGCCCAGGGGGGGGTCCTACAATGAGCAGTTCTTC. This encodes CASSLPRGGSYNEQFF.

The chain joins TRBV24-1 to TRBJ2-3, with D perhaps TRBD1 or TRBD2 (5 bases each). Germline lookup yields CDR1 KGHDR and CDR2 SFDVKD. Trimming left V 2 bases short and J 9 bases short, with 20 bases between. This CDR3 region has 16 residues. The CDR3 sequence: CATSDSTRDPVHTQYF. In DNA, the CDR3 is TGTGCCACCAGTGATTCAACTCGGGACCCCGTCCACACGCAGTATTTT.

The CDR3 here is CATRAGRGEGQPQHF. For the CDR3, the DNA is TGTGCCACCAGGGCCGGGCGCGGGGAAGGTCAGCCCCAGCATTTT. The J gene is TRBJ1-5, the V gene TRBV24-1; D gene uncertain. Germline V gene lookup returns CDR1 KGHDR and CDR2 SFDVKD. The V gene lost 7 bases and the J gene lost 6 bases, with 18 bases spanning the gap. The CDR3 is made up of 15 amino acids.

The chain combines TRBV4-3 with TRBJ1-3; no definite D call. The length of the CDR3 is 14 residues. Germline V gives CDR1 LGHNA, CDR2 YSLEER. With 0 bases removed from V and 7 bases from J, the gap between germline ends came to 10 bases. The CDR3, as DNA: TGCGCCAGCAGCCAAGAGATCGCATGGAACACCATATATTTT. Translation: CASSQEIAWNTIYF.

This chain links TRBV4-2 with TRBJ1-1; TRBD1 might be the D (5 bases). The germline V and J ends were trimmed by 1 base and 0 bases, with 9 bases remaining between them. There are 15 residues in the CDR3. The germline CDR1 and CDR2 sequences are LGHNA and YNFKEQ. The CDR3 reads CASSQGGELNTEAFF. The DNA for the CDR3 is TGTGCCAGCAGCCAAGGGGGGGAGTTGAACACTGAAGCTTTCTTT.

The V and J genes are TRBV5-1 and TRBJ1-1; unclear D gene. This CDR3 is built from 14 residues. Trimming took 8 bases from V and 1 from J, leaving 15 bases between them. Germline loops: CDR1 SGHRS, CDR2 YFSETQ. CDR3 in amino acids: CASLPGSRNTEAFF. DNA of the CDR3: TGCGCCAGTCTTCCGGGGTCCAGGAACACTGAAGCTTTCTTT.

This clone has just one count. V is TRBV5-5 and J is TRBJ1-5; D not resolved. Germline-derived CDR1 and CDR2 are SGHKS and YYEKEE (reference sequence). The CDR3 consists of 15 residues. V shed 2 bases and J shed 0 bases, with 9 bases lying between them. CDR3 amino acids: CASSLNPYSNQPQHF. CDR3 nucleotides: TGTGCCAGCAGCTTAAACCCGTATAGCAATCAGCCCCAGCATTTT. The variable domain in full, completed from reference TRBV5-5 and TRBJ1-5, reads DAGVTQSPTHLIKTRGQQVTLRCSPISGHKSVSWYQQVLGQGPQFIFQYYEKEERGRGNFPDRFSARQFPNYSSELNVNALLLGDSALYLCASSLNPYSNQPQHFGDGTRLSIL.

The chain has TRBV3-1 (or the pseudogene TRBV3-2) and TRBJ1-2; D unresolved. The CDR3 covers 14 residues. V lost 5 bases, J lost 7 bases, and 17 bases lay in between. Germline-derived CDR1 and CDR2 are LGHDT and YNNKEL (reference sequence). Here the CDR3 DNA reads TGTGCCAGCAGCAGACGTAGTCCGGACTTTGGCTACACCTTC. Amino acids: CASSRRSPDFGYTF.

The CDR3 reads CASSLTVTQYF. The CDR3 nucleotides are TGTGCCAGCAGCTTAACCGTTACGCAGTATTTT. The V call is TRBV7-9, the J call TRBJ2-3; D gene unclear. The germline V gene encodes CDR1 SEHNR and CDR2 FQNEAQ (reference sequence). The V gene lost 2 bases and the J gene lost 8 bases, with 5 bases spanning the gap. CDR3 length: 11 residues.

The J gene is TRBJ2-6, the V gene TRBV5-1; a weak D match, TRBD1 (6 bases). This CDR3 has 16 residues. Per the germline V gene, CDR1 is SGHRS and CDR2 is YFSETQ. V was shortened by 8 bases and J by 0 bases, with 15 bases between the two germline ends. The CDR3 DNA sequence: TGCGCCAGGGGCCCGACAGGTAGCTCTGGGGCCAACGTCCTGACTTTC. Protein product: CARGPTGSSGANVLTF.

This rearrangement joins TRBV11-2 to TRBJ2-1, with 14 bases aligning to TRBD2. V dropped 3 bases and J dropped 0; count of bases not matched to a gene: 7. This CDR3 has 19 residues. Germline-derived CDR1 and CDR2 are SGHAT and FQNNGV. The CDR3 loop is CASSFTRTSGRYSYNEQFF. As DNA, the CDR3 is TGTGCCAGCAGCTTCACACGGACTAGCGGGAGGTACTCCTACAATGAGCAGTTCTTC. Full variable domain (rest looked up from reference TRBV11-2 and TRBJ2-1): EAGVAQSPRYKIIEKRQSVAFWCNPISGHATLYWYQQILGQGPKLLIQFQNNGVVDDSQLPKDRFSAERLKGVDSTLKIQPAKLEDSAVYLCASSFTRTSGRYSYNEQFFGPGTRLTVL.

This rearrangement joins TRBV19 to TRBJ1-2, with D perhaps TRBD1 (6 bases). The CDR3 sequence is 17 residues long. Germline assignment: CDR1 LNHDA and CDR2 SQIVND (reference sequence). Trimming removed 0 bases from V and 3 bases from J, with 17 bases in between. The CDR3 coding sequence is TGTGCCAGTAGTATAGATCTTGGAGGGGGACGATACTATGGCTACACCTTC. Protein product: CASSIDLGGGRYYGYTF.

This rearrangement joins TRBV6-1 to TRBJ2-7, with D tentatively TRBD1 (5 bases). This CDR3 is 15 amino acids long. The V gene's germline CDR1 is MNHNS and CDR2 SASEGT. The ends were cut back, 3 bases at V and 4 bases at J, with 16 bases in the middle. The CDR3 bases are TGTGCCAGCAGTGAGGTCAGGGTCAGTGGGTACGAGCAGTACTTC. The encoded protein is CASSEVRVSGYEQYF.

V gene TRBV29-1 combines with J gene TRBJ2-7, with 7 bases matching TRBD2. The CDR3 contains 15 residues. Germline assignment: CDR1 SQVTM and CDR2 ANQGSEA. V trimming: 7 bases; J trimming: 3 bases; junction bases outside the gene matches: 15. The CDR3 sequence: CSAKVGGLADYEQYF. The CDR3 coding sequence is TGCAGCGCCAAAGTGGGCGGGCTAGCGGACTACGAGCAGTACTTC.

V usage is TRBV19 and J usage is TRBJ2-1, with TRBD2 matching 10 bases. The CDR3 contains 17 residues. V gave up 1 base and J gave up 8 bases; unmatched junction bases: 11. Germline loops: CDR1 LNHDA, CDR2 SQIVND (reference sequence). In nucleotides, the CDR3 is TGTGCCAGTAGTATAGCGAGCGGGGGGGAGATTCTGGATGAGCAGTTCTTC. It yields the protein CASSIASGGEILDEQFF.